This passage covers 4 T cell receptor beta chains from one sample sequenced in a study of blood T cell repertoires in COVID-19. TCRdb keeps only in-frame clones here, not all; method: immunoSEQ multiplex PCR. This sample has about 190,000 clones, with roughly 88% found just once. The specimen sequenced was peripheral blood. The receptors come from a woman in her 30s with acute or convalescent COVID-19.

The gene calls are TRBV5-1 and TRBJ2-3; the D gene is possibly TRBD2 (5 bases). Deletions cut 0 bases from V and 4 bases from J, with 12 bases between. The CDR3 runs 15 residues. Germline assignment: CDR1 SGHRS and CDR2 YFSETQ. The CDR3 sequence is CASSLGERVSDTQYF. The CDR3 region has the DNA TGCGCCAGCAGCTTGGGTGAGAGGGTGTCAGATACGCAGTATTTT.

The CDR3 is CASSPFGGELFF. The CDR3 nucleotides are TGTGCCAGCAGTCCCTTCGGCGGGGAGCTGTTTTTT. The V and J genes are TRBV12-3 or TRBV12-4 and TRBJ2-2; no clear D. V lost 5 bases, J lost 7 bases, and 8 bases lay in between. This CDR3 spans 12 amino acids.

The genes are TRBV3-1 (or the pseudogene TRBV3-2) and TRBJ2-1, with 9 bases that match TRBD2. There are 16 residues in the CDR3. Germline-derived CDR1 and CDR2 are LGHDT and YNNKEL (reference sequence). The ends lost 0 bases at V and 5 bases at J; junction bases unmatched: 5. Written as DNA, the CDR3 is TGTGCCAGCAGCCAAGAAGGTAGCGGGAGAAACAATGAGCAGTTCTTC. It yields the protein CASSQEGSGRNNEQFF.

The gene calls are TRBV30 and TRBJ2-2, with D perhaps TRBD2 (5 bases). Trimming took off 0 bases at V and 4 bases at J, with 12 bases between the two ends. The CDR3 runs to 15 residues. Germline CDR1 GTSNPN, CDR2 SVGIG (reference sequence). Here the CDR3 reads CAWSVDAAGTGELFF. The CDR3 bases are TGTGCCTGGAGTGTAGACGCTGCGGGCACCGGGGAGCTGTTTTTT.